This passage covers 14 T cell receptor beta chains from one sample sequenced in a study of T cell repertoires in cytomegalovirus infection. Their antigens remain unidentified. TCRdb recomputed calls from the reads with MiXCR, one row per CDR3 protein. The sample has about 480,000 distinct CDR3 sequences, 33% seen once. Sequences were derived from cultured PBMCs, sampled from culture after CMV antigen stimulation. The receptor set was obtained from a human donor in good health (CMV status not recorded). Some clones in this sample may be carry-over from other donors' samples.

This clonotype came up many times. The rearrangement links TRBV7-6 to TRBJ2-1, with 11 bases lining up with TRBD2. Germline V gene data show CDR1 as SGHVS and CDR2 as FNYEAQ. CDR3 length equals 18 residues. Trimming cost V 0 bases and J 4 bases; bases outside gene matches: 8. CDR3 in amino acids: CASSLAGGGLAEYNEQFF. The CDR3 bases are TGTGCCAGCAGCTTAGCGGGTGGGGGACTAGCGGAGTACAATGAGCAGTTCTTC.

This clonotype occurred a few times. The chain has TRBV6-1 and TRBJ2-2, with D possibly being TRBD2 (7 bases). CDR1 and CDR2 (germline): MNHNS, SASEGT. Between the trimmed V and J ends, which lost 5 bases and 7 bases, there was a span of 20 bases. There are 16 residues in the CDR3. CDR3 region: CASSPGGGGIFGELFF. CDR3 in DNA: TGTGCCAGCAGTCCGGGGGGAGGGGGGATTTTCGGGGAGCTGTTTTTT.

This clonotype was seen more than once but under ten times. This rearrangement joins TRBV7-9 to TRBJ2-1; D is perhaps TRBD1 (5 bases). Trimming removed 5 bases from V and 9 bases from J, with 23 bases in between. This CDR3 has 16 residues. In germline, CDR1 is SEHNR, CDR2 FQNEAQ (reference sequence). In DNA form, the CDR3 reads TGTGCCAGCAGCCAACGGTGGCAGGGATTGGGAAGTGAGCAGTTCTTC. Translating gives CASSQRWQGLGSEQFF.

This clonotype was seen only once. The V gene is TRBV28, the J gene TRBJ1-1, with TRBD1 matching over 11 bases. The CDR3 spans 17 residues. V gave up 5 bases and J gave up 6 bases; unmatched junction bases: 14. The germline V gene has CDR1 MDHEN and CDR2 SYDVKM. Written as DNA, the CDR3 is TGTGCCAGCAGTATCACCACCGGGACAGGGGGTATGCCTGAAGCTTTCTTT. This translates into CASSITTGTGGMPEAFF.

This clonotype was recorded a few times. V is TRBV6-1 and J is TRBJ1-1, with a tentative D call TRBD1 (5 bases). The CDR3 length is 13 residues. Germline CDR1 is MNHNS and CDR2 is SASEGT. The V end was cut by 5 bases, the J end by 4 bases, with 11 bases between. For the CDR3, the DNA is TGTGCCAGCAGTTCCGGGGCTGGCACTGAAGCTTTCTTT. Protein sequence: CASSSGAGTEAFF.

V is TRBV20-1 and J is TRBJ1-1, with D possibly TRBD1 on 5 matching bases. CDR3 length: 13 amino acids. V was shortened by 6 bases and J by 0 bases, with 11 bases between the two germline ends. Germline CDR1 and CDR2: DFQATT and SNEGSKA (reference sequence). The CDR3 sequence is CSAPDSMNTEAFF. CDR3 nucleotides: TGCAGTGCCCCCGACAGTATGAACACTGAAGCTTTCTTT.

In DNA form, the CDR3 reads TGTGCCAGCAGCACAGACAGGGTGGCAAAACTGTTTTTT. Its protein product is CASSTDRVAKLFF. The chain uses TRBV7-2 and TRBJ1-4; 7 bases map to TRBD1. In germline, CDR1 is SGHTA, CDR2 FQGNSA. This CDR3 comprises 13 residues. V was clipped by 5 bases and J by 10 bases; unmatched bases: 7. The variable domain in full, with the rest retrieved from reference TRBV7-2 and TRBJ1-4, is GAGVSQSPSNKVTEKGKDVELRCDPISGHTALYWYRQSLGQGLEFLIYFQGNSAPDKSGLPSDRFSAERTGGSVSTLTIQRTQQEDSAVYLCASSTDRVAKLFFGSGTQLSVL.

V is TRBV6-6 and J is TRBJ2-3; the match to TRBD2 covers 7 bases. The ends lost 2 bases at V and 6 bases at J; junction bases unmatched: 8. Germline CDR1 and CDR2: MNHNY and SVGAGI (reference sequence). The CDR3 has 15 amino acids. The CDR3 DNA reads TGTGCCAGCAGTTACGGAACTGGGAGGGGTGATACGCAGTATTTT. The encoded protein is CASSYGTGRGDTQYF.

As concerns this clonotype: Possible read error: a much larger clone is one base away. The chain recombines TRBV7-8 with TRBJ1-5; tentatively, D is TRBD1 (6 bases). CDR1 SGHVS and CDR2 FQNEAQ come from the germline V gene. This CDR3 is built from 14 residues. V lost 1 base and J 5 bases, leaving 9 bases between the germline ends. CDR3 bases: TGTGCCAGCAGCTTAGAGCGGGGGCATCAGCCCCAGCATTTT. Amino acids: CASSLERGHQPQHF.

This clonotype showed up many times. This chain joins TRBV7-2 and TRBJ1-4; D might be TRBD1 (6 bases). The CDR3 is made up of 16 amino acids. V lost 1 base and J lost 8, with 17 bases in between. Germline V gene lookup returns CDR1 SGHTA and CDR2 FQGNSA. CDR3 coding DNA: TGTGCCAGCAGCTTAGTTGGACAGACCAGGAGGGAAAAACTGTTTTTT. Its protein is CASSLVGQTRREKLFF.

This clonotype was picked up many times. This chain uses TRBV4-3 with TRBJ1-1, with 7 bases fitting TRBD1. CDR1 and CDR2 (germline): LGHNA, YSLEER. The CDR3 consists of 14 residues. With 3 bases clipped from V and 4 bases from J, the junction kept 5 bases outside the gene matches. CDR3 sequence reads: CASSQRDSRTEAFF. DNA of the CDR3: TGCGCCAGCAGCCAGAGGGACAGTCGCACTGAAGCTTTCTTT.

The chain is built from TRBV5-4 and TRBJ2-5; D gene unclear. This CDR3 comprises 14 residues. In germline, CDR1 is SGHNT, CDR2 YYREEE (reference sequence). Trimming took off 3 bases at V and 5 bases at J, with 14 bases between the two ends. CDR3: CASSSTWSSETQYF. The CDR3 DNA is TGTGCCAGCAGCTCGACCTGGAGTTCTGAGACCCAGTACTTC.

The table lists this clonotype with many counts. The chain is built from TRBV12-3 or TRBV12-4 and TRBJ2-5; 10 bases are a match to TRBD2. J was trimmed by 5 bases and V by 5 bases; bases with no gene match: 2. This CDR3 has 13 amino acids. As DNA, the CDR3 is TGTGCCAGCAGTAGCGGGGGGGGGGAGACCCAGTACTTC. It yields the protein CASSSGGGETQYF.

Ten or more counts support this clonotype. V usage is TRBV7-9 and J usage is TRBJ2-1; unclear D gene. The CDR3 runs 11 residues. Between the trimmed V and J ends, which lost 2 bases and 13 bases, there was a span of 9 bases. The germline CDR1 and CDR2 sequences are SEHNR and FQNEAQ (reference sequence). The CDR3 loop reads CASSLSQPQFF. The CDR3 DNA is TGTGCCAGCAGCTTAAGCCAACCCCAGTTCTTC.